The clone carrying this T cell receptor beta chain was recorded a few times. Its antigen is as yet unknown. This sample was taken from a study of CD8 T cells in ankylosing spondylitis. Regarding the study as a whole: Certain motif variants had earlier appeared in reactive arthritis synovial fluid and blood. There was reportedly significant enrichment of clones that were disease-linked in matched ankylosing spondylitis synovial fluid. Blood from ankylosing spondylitis patients appeared to carry a characteristic roughly eight-variant TCR beta motif.

The germline CDR1 and CDR2 sequences are LGHNA and YSLEER. The CDR3 is 18 amino acids. V lost 3 bases, J lost 2 bases, and 7 bases stayed unmatched. 5'-RACE, quantitative and with molecular barcodes, yielded the TCR beta libraries. TCRdb fed the 5' RACE reads into MiXCR, producing one record per CDR3 protein. The table shows approximately 130,000 distinct CDR3 sequences, with over 7% occurring only once. The chain recombines TRBV4-3 with TRBJ2-1, with 13 bases fitting TRBD2. The receptor comes from a male donor with ankylosing spondylitis or in good health (not recorded which). Material for sequencing was blood, either unsorted or a sorted T cell fraction (not recorded which). CDR3 residues: CASSQVTSGRAAYNEQFF. The CDR3 DNA sequence: TGCGCCAGCAGCCAGGTTACTAGCGGGAGGGCCGCCTACAATGAGCAGTTCTTC.